This T cell receptor (beta chain) was obtained from a study of response to subunit inactivated influenza vaccine. The V end lost 7 bases, the J end lost 3 bases, and 16 bases lay between the germline ends. CDR3 size: 14 residues. TCRdb called the RT-PCR reads again in MiXCR, with one record for every CDR3 protein. The sample lists roughly 460,000 distinct CDR3 sequences; roughly 11% were seen once. General study results and limits: Few additional T cells are recruited per seasonal influenza vaccination, authors suggested.

For this clonotype: Its antigen is currently unknown.

Material: PBMCs from blood, obtained about 40 days after vaccination. This chain uses TRBV12-3 or TRBV12-4 with TRBJ2-7; D is unclear. The source is a man between 50 and 59 years old who received an inactivated influenza vaccine. The CDR3 here is CASTFTLQSYEQYF. The CDR3 DNA sequence: TGTGCCAGCACCTTTACGCTGCAGAGCTACGAGCAGTACTTC.